The 30 T cell receptor beta chains below all came from one sample that was sequenced in a study of cytomegalovirus exposure and HLA in healthy donors. PCR employed 60 Vbeta and 13 Jbeta primers. Using immunoSEQ multiplex PCR, the repertoire was profiled, and TCRdb retains in-frame clones only, with some absent. Of 250,000 to 350,000 clones detected, 70% to 90% appear once; the ten largest clones hold less than 2.5%. Input material: PBMCs. These receptors were obtained from a woman aged 18-29 years in good health and CMV-seronegative.

The chain links TRBV15 to TRBJ2-7, with a possible D match to TRBD2 (7 bases). With 3 bases removed from V and 7 bases from J, the gap between germline ends came to 22 bases. The CDR3 loop spans 16 amino acids. The V gene's germline CDR1 is LNHNV and CDR2 YYDKDF (reference sequence). For the CDR3, the DNA is TGTGCCACCAGCAGGGAGCGTGCATGGGGGGGCTGGGAGCAGTACTTC. Translating it yields CATSRERAWGGWEQYF.

The chain carries TRBV19 and TRBJ2-1; D gene ambiguous. Trimming stripped 5 bases from V and 12 bases from J, with 17 bases between. Germline loops: CDR1 LNHDA, CDR2 SQIVND (reference sequence). The CDR3 has 13 amino acids. The CDR3 loop is CASSLSPIGGQFF. CDR3 bases: TGTGCCAGTAGTCTCTCCCCTATAGGCGGGCAGTTCTTC.

The chain joins TRBV18 to TRBJ2-5, with D possibly TRBD2 on 6 matching bases. V was shortened by 3 bases and J by 6 bases, with 14 bases between the two germline ends. CDR3 length equals 14 residues. CDR1 is KGHSH, CDR2 LQKENI, per germline. The CDR3 DNA reads as TGTGCCAGCTCACCTTCGGGCGGGGATAAGACCCAGTACTTC. Protein product: CASSPSGGDKTQYF.

The V gene is TRBV7-8, the J gene TRBJ1-6; 10 bases align to TRBD1. Germline V gives CDR1 SGHVS, CDR2 FQNEAQ. The junction had 0 bases not matched to a gene; V was cut back by 1 base and J by 0 bases. The CDR3 is made up of 17 amino acids. CDR3 coding DNA: TGTGCCAGCAGCTTAGGGACAGGGGGCTCCTATAATTCACCCCTCCACTTT. Protein: CASSLGTGGSYNSPLHF.

The chain combines TRBV5-1 with TRBJ1-2, with TRBD1 matching over 10 bases. V lost 3 bases and J lost 10; bases outside the gene matches: 9. Germline CDR1 is SGHRS and CDR2 is YFSETQ. The CDR3 loop spans 14 amino acids. For the CDR3, the DNA is TGCGCCAGCAGCTCAGGACAGGGGGGCACGGACTACACCTTC. This translates into CASSSGQGGTDYTF.

The chain recombines TRBV9 with TRBJ2-1; D gene unclear. Trimming left V 7 bases short and J 4 bases short, with 9 bases between. The germline V gene encodes CDR1 SGDLS and CDR2 YYNGEE. CDR3 length: 12 residues. The CDR3 coding sequence is TGTGCCAGCGGAGTATTATACAATGAGCAGTTCTTC. Translated: CASGVLYNEQFF.

V is TRBV2 and J is TRBJ1-1; possible D gene TRBD1, 6 bases. V was clipped by 0 bases and J by 6 bases, with 14 bases between them. Germline V CDR1 and CDR2: SNHLY, FYNNEI. CDR3 size: 15 residues. The CDR3 protein is CASSEAGRGRAEAFF. For the CDR3, the DNA is TGTGCCAGCAGTGAAGCCGGCAGGGGAAGGGCTGAAGCTTTCTTT. Using reference TRBV2 and TRBJ1-1 for the parts outside the CDR3, the full variable domain is EPEVTQTPSHQVTQMGQEVILRCVPISNHLYFYWYRQILGQKVEFLVSFYNNEISEKSEIFDDQFSVERPDGSNFTLKIRSTKLEDSAMYFCASSEAGRGRAEAFFGQGTRLTVV.

V and J are TRBV7-9 and TRBJ1-5; 8 bases match TRBD1. This CDR3 spans 18 amino acids. Germline loops: CDR1 SEHNR, CDR2 FQNEAQ (reference sequence). V was clipped by 1 base and J by 2 bases; unmatched bases: 10. The DNA of the CDR3 is TGTGCCAGCAGCTTAGGGGCAGGGGGCGAGATCGGCAATCAGCCCCAGCATTTT. It encodes CASSLGAGGEIGNQPQHF.

V and J are TRBV11-2 and TRBJ2-5, with D perhaps matching TRBD1 (5 bases). The CDR3 totals 14 residues. Trimming stripped 4 bases from V and 5 bases from J, with 14 bases between. Germline V gives CDR1 SGHAT, CDR2 FQNNGV. CDR3 in amino acids: CASSSWGLGETQYF. The CDR3 DNA follows: TGTGCCAGCAGCTCCTGGGGCCTTGGGGAGACCCAGTACTTC.

J is TRBJ1-1 and V is TRBV18; 9 positions agree with TRBD1. Per the germline V gene, CDR1 is KGHSH and CDR2 is LQKENI. The junction had 4 bases not matched to a gene; V was cut back by 6 bases and J by 5 bases. The length of the CDR3 is 13 residues. This CDR3 is CASSLGQGTEAFF. CDR3 coding DNA: TGTGCCAGCTCTTTAGGACAGGGGACTGAAGCTTTCTTT.

J is TRBJ1-3 and V is TRBV2; tentative D call: TRBD1 (5 bases). Germline V gene sequence: CDR1 SNHLY, CDR2 FYNNEI. The CDR3 has 15 amino acids. Trimming took off 7 bases at V and 4 bases at J, with 17 bases between the two ends. CDR3 nucleotide sequence: TGTGCCAGCATATTCACTCAGGGCATGGGAAACACCATATATTTT. This translates into CASIFTQGMGNTIYF.

J is TRBJ2-1 and V is TRBV7-9; no clear D. Germline V gene lookup returns CDR1 SEHNR and CDR2 FQNEAQ (reference sequence). This CDR3 spans 13 amino acids. V was pared by 7 bases and J by 6 bases, with 13 bases between. The CDR3 DNA is TGTGCCAGCATTCTCCCCCCCTTCAATGAGCAGTTCTTC. It translates to CASILPPFNEQFF.

The V and J genes are TRBV5-1 and TRBJ1-5; 7 positions agree with TRBD1. The CDR3 is 14 amino acids. The trim removed 4 bases at V and 4 bases at J, leaving 5 bases unmatched. CDR1 and CDR2 from the germline V gene are SGHRS and YFSETQ. The chain's CDR3 is CASSHGTENQPQHF. CDR3 bases: TGCGCCAGCAGCCACGGGACAGAGAATCAGCCCCAGCATTTT.

This clone appeared once. This sequence joins TRBV7-2 and TRBJ2-5, with 8 positions matching TRBD1. This CDR3 is built from 13 residues. Germline CDR1 and CDR2: SGHTA and FQGNSA. V shed 6 bases and J 2 bases; nucleotides not matched to a gene: 2. DNA for the CDR3: TGTGCCAGCAGTAGGGACAGGCAAGAGACCCAGTACTTC. It yields the protein CASSRDRQETQYF.

V and J are TRBV9 and TRBJ2-5; TRBD1 aligns across 9 bases. The trim removed 0 bases at V and 5 bases at J, leaving 8 bases unmatched. Germline lookup yields CDR1 SGDLS and CDR2 YYNGEE. This CDR3 has 16 residues. CDR3 nucleotides: TGTGCCAGCAGCGTAGCTTGGGGACAGGGCCGGGAGACCCAGTACTTC. This gives the protein CASSVAWGQGRETQYF.

The chain joins TRBV7-9 to TRBJ2-3; 11 bases are a match to TRBD2. The germline CDR1 and CDR2 sequences are SEHNR and FQNEAQ (reference sequence). Trimming removed 5 bases from V and 2 bases from J; junction bases left unmatched: 9. The CDR3 is 17 amino acids. As DNA, the CDR3 is TGTGCCAGCAGCCGTACCGGGACTAGCGGACTCACAGATACGCAGTATTTT. This sequence encodes CASSRTGTSGLTDTQYF.

This rearrangement joins TRBV7-8 to TRBJ1-1; maybe TRBD1 (6 bases). The germline V gene has CDR1 SGHVS and CDR2 FQNEAQ. The CDR3 sequence is 13 residues long. The V end was cut by 1 base, the J end by 11 bases, with 14 bases between. This CDR3 reads CASSLGTAGAAFF. The CDR3 nucleotides are TGTGCCAGCAGCTTAGGGACAGCCGGTGCCGCTTTCTTT.

This rearrangement joins TRBV6-5 to TRBJ1-5; 10 positions agree with TRBD1. After removal of 5 bases from V and 5 bases from J, the junction contained 3 bases not matched to a gene. The germline CDR1 and CDR2 sequences are MNHEY and SVGAGI. The CDR3 has 14 residues. CDR3 nucleotides: TGTGCCAGCAGTGGGGACAGGGGCTATCAGCCCCAGCATTTT. Protein: CASSGDRGYQPQHF.

The chain combines TRBV6-1 with TRBJ2-5; D is ambiguous. The V end lost 5 bases, the J end lost 5 bases, and 3 bases lay between the germline ends. This CDR3 spans 10 amino acids. CDR1 is MNHNS, CDR2 SASEGT, per germline. This CDR3 reads CASSQETQYF. As DNA, the CDR3 is TGTGCCAGCAGTCAGGAGACCCAGTACTTC.

The CDR3 nucleotides read TGTGCCAGCAGCGGGGCTAGCGTCCATGAGCAGTTCTTC. Translated: CASSGASVHEQFF. The chain carries TRBV9 and TRBJ2-1, with D possibly matching TRBD2 (6 bases). V was trimmed by 3 bases and J by 8 bases, leaving 12 bases between them. The V gene's germline CDR1 is SGDLS and CDR2 YYNGEE. This CDR3 contains 13 residues.

The chain carries TRBV5-1 and TRBJ1-2; 8 bases fit TRBD1. The CDR3 has 17 amino acids. Germline CDR1 is SGHRS and CDR2 is YFSETQ. The V and J ends lost 0 bases and 3 bases, in that order; junction bases with no gene match: 10. The CDR3 protein is CASSLGQGIRFDYGYTF. The CDR3 DNA reads TGCGCCAGCAGCTTGGGACAGGGGATCCGCTTTGACTATGGCTACACCTTC.

This chain links TRBV7-6 with TRBJ1-5; tentative D call: TRBD1 (5 bases). Germline V gives CDR1 SGHVS, CDR2 FNYEAQ. The CDR3 extends over 18 amino acids. Trimming shortened V by 1 base and J by 4 bases, and 20 bases separated the two germline ends. CDR3 sequence (DNA): TGTGCCAGCAGCTTAGAGGCGGGGGAACTTCGATGGAATCAGCCCCAGCATTTT. This translates into CASSLEAGELRWNQPQHF.

The gene calls are TRBV10-3 and TRBJ2-3; 7 bases align to TRBD2. Germline V gene lookup returns CDR1 ENHRY and CDR2 SYGVKD. With 5 bases clipped from V and 5 bases from J, the junction kept 10 bases outside the gene matches. The CDR3 has 15 amino acids. The CDR3 here is CAISWGGPAQDTQYF. CDR3 nucleotides: TGTGCCATCAGTTGGGGGGGTCCCGCCCAAGATACGCAGTATTTT.

As to this clone: The junction shows a germline mismatch at one end, possibly a read error. The J gene is TRBJ2-7, the V gene TRBV7-7; 12 nucleotides line up with TRBD2. Germline lookup yields CDR1 SSHAT and CDR2 FNYEAQ (reference sequence). The CDR3 is 15 amino acids. The CDR3 loop reads CASSPTLAGGNEQYF. Written as DNA, the CDR3 is TGTGCTAGCAGCCCAACACTAGCGGGGGGCAACGAGCAGTACTTC. Complete variable domain (other parts from reference TRBV7-7 and TRBJ2-7): GAGVSQSPRYKVTKRGQDVTLRCDPISSHATLYWYQQALGQGPEFLTYFNYEAQPDKSGLPSDRFSAERPEGSISTLTIQRTEQRDSAMYRCASSPTLAGGNEQYFGPGTRLTVT.

The V gene is TRBV18, the J gene TRBJ2-7, with a tentative D call TRBD1 (5 bases). CDR1 is KGHSH, CDR2 LQKENI, per germline. Trimming shortened V by 0 bases and J by 8 bases, and 14 bases separated the two germline ends. This CDR3 is 14 amino acids long. The CDR3 nucleotides are TGTGCCAGCTCACCACCGGTGGCAGGGCCAAAGCAGTACTTC. As protein: CASSPPVAGPKQYF.

Worth noting for this clone: Since no conserved phenylalanine or tryptophan closes the CDR3, a read error is the likely cause. The DNA is omitted, as the CDR3 cannot be located on it reliably, and the CDR3 follows TCRdb's listing. CDR3 sequence: CASSPGTAYLKKL. The rearrangement uses TRBV5-8 and TRBJ1-2; the tabulated D call, TRBD1, remains unverified against the DNA. Germline V gene sequence: CDR1 SGHTS, CDR2 YDEGEE. Termini included, the CDR3 measures 13 amino acids.

The gene calls are TRBV5-5 and TRBJ2-7; 8 positions match TRBD1. The germline gives CDR1 SGHKS, CDR2 YYEKEE (reference sequence). The CDR3 consists of 15 residues. J gave up 3 bases and V 4 bases, and 9 bases lay outside the gene matches. This CDR3 is CASSAPQQGDYEQYF. CDR3 nucleotide sequence: TGTGCCAGCAGCGCCCCCCAACAGGGGGACTACGAGCAGTACTTC.

The V and J genes are TRBV4-2 and TRBJ1-1; 7 positions match TRBD1. The CDR3 has 17 amino acids. With 5 bases clipped from V and 1 base from J, the junction kept 13 bases outside the gene matches. The germline V gene encodes CDR1 LGHNA and CDR2 YNFKEQ. CDR3 loop: CASSVRQGGRGNTEAFF. The CDR3 DNA reads TGTGCCAGCAGCGTACGACAGGGAGGCAGGGGGAACACTGAAGCTTTCTTT.

The chain carries TRBV19 and TRBJ1-1, with D unclear. The CDR3 has 11 amino acids. V was clipped by 5 bases and J by 6 bases, with 7 bases between them. Germline CDR1 and CDR2: LNHDA and SQIVND (reference sequence). CDR3 protein: CASSFSAEAFF. DNA of the CDR3: TGTGCCAGTAGTTTCTCGGCTGAAGCTTTCTTT.

The rearrangement joins TRBV6-5 to TRBJ2-1; 8 bases map to TRBD1. V lost 5 bases, J lost 10 bases, and 13 bases stayed unmatched. Germline values: CDR1 MNHEY, CDR2 SVGAGI. This CDR3 has 15 residues. CDR3: CASSQHLGQGQEQFF. The CDR3 DNA reads as TGTGCCAGCAGTCAACACCTTGGACAGGGCCAAGAGCAGTTCTTC.